The 21 T cell receptor beta chains below were found in one sample sequenced in a study of blood T cell repertoires in COVID-19. Repertoires were generated with immunoSEQ multiplex PCR, while TCRdb's copy carries only in-frame clones and drops some. Altogether more than 150,000 clones are present, approximately 80% being singletons, with the ten largest covering about 8.6%. Sequencing was carried out using PBMCs or T cells enriched from blood (not recorded which). Receptors were obtained from a woman aged 45-60 years who had recovered from COVID-19.

This chain joins TRBV27 and TRBJ2-3; maybe TRBD2 (6 bases). The germline CDR1 and CDR2 sequences are MNHEY and SMNVEV (reference sequence). V was cut by 5 bases and J by 1 base, with 13 bases left in between. The CDR3 is made up of 15 amino acids. CDR3 sequence reads: CASSPPLARTDTQYF. The CDR3 coding sequence is TGTGCCAGCAGTCCCCCCCTAGCGCGCACAGATACGCAGTATTTT.

The gene calls are TRBV6-5 and TRBJ1-5; weak D call: TRBD1 (5 bases). The CDR3 has 15 amino acids. Germline CDR1 reads MNHEY; CDR2 reads SVGAGI. V was pared by 6 bases and J by 3 bases, with 15 bases between. The CDR3 DNA follows: TGTGCCAGCAGCTCCGTAAGGGGCCCCAATCAGCCCCAGCATTTT. Protein product: CASSSVRGPNQPQHF.

The genes are TRBV3-1 (or the pseudogene TRBV3-2) and TRBJ2-1; 8 bases map to TRBD2. CDR3 length equals 16 residues. V was pared by 4 bases and J by 4 bases, with 9 bases of the junction left unmatched. Germline CDR1 and CDR2: LGHDT and YNNKEL (reference sequence). CDR3 sequence: CASSPRSGRVYNEQFF. The CDR3 bases are TGTGCCAGCAGCCCTAGAAGCGGGAGAGTGTACAATGAGCAGTTCTTC.

This sequence joins TRBV7-9 and TRBJ1-6; D is unclear. The CDR3 length is 14 residues. The V end lost 3 bases, the J end lost 9 bases, and 12 bases lay between the germline ends. Germline V gene data show CDR1 as SEHNR and CDR2 as FQNEAQ (reference sequence). The DNA for the CDR3 is TGTGCCAGCAGCTTGCATATAGTCGGTTCACCCCTCCACTTT. Amino acids: CASSLHIVGSPLHF.

The chain couples TRBV7-2 to TRBJ2-7; 11 nucleotides agree with TRBD1. V lost 3 bases to trimming and J lost 3 bases; unmatched junction nucleotides: 4. The CDR3 length is 15 residues. CDR1 and CDR2 from the germline V gene are SGHTA and FQGNSA. CDR3: CASSFTGTGGYEQYF. CDR3 bases: TGTGCCAGCAGCTTTACCGGGACAGGGGGCTACGAGCAGTACTTC.

CDR3 nucleotides: TGTGCCAGCAGCTTAGGGGCCGGGGTCCCCACTGAAGCTTTCTTT. Encoded protein: CASSLGAGVPTEAFF. The rearrangement uses TRBV7-2 and TRBJ1-1, with D uncertain. The germline V gene encodes CDR1 SGHTA and CDR2 FQGNSA. Trimming left V 1 base short and J 4 bases short, with 13 bases between. The CDR3 covers 15 residues.

The V call is TRBV2, the J call TRBJ2-2; 7 nucleotides agree with TRBD2. Per the germline V gene, CDR1 is SNHLY and CDR2 is FYNNEI. The CDR3 consists of 13 residues. Unmatched junction bases numbered 5, after V lost 6 bases and J lost 7 bases. CDR3 sequence (DNA): TGTGCCAGCAGGACTAGCCCTCTCGGGGAGCTGTTTTTT. Encoded protein: CASRTSPLGELFF. Full variable domain (missing parts from reference TRBV2 and TRBJ2-2): EPEVTQTPSHQVTQMGQEVILRCVPISNHLYFYWYRQILGQKVEFLVSFYNNEISEKSEIFDDQFSVERPDGSNFTLKIRSTKLEDSAMYFCASRTSPLGELFFGEGSRLTVL.

This chain uses TRBV18 with TRBJ1-1, with a tentative D call TRBD1 (5 bases). Trimming cost V 10 bases and J 0 bases, with 21 bases left between them. Germline loops: CDR1 KGHSH, CDR2 LQKENI. CDR3 length equals 16 residues. The DNA of the CDR3 is TGTGCCACCTCCCTCGCGACAGTCACCATGAACACTGAAGCTTTCTTT. This sequence encodes CATSLATVTMNTEAFF.

The count of this clone is one. The chain couples TRBV6-2 or TRBV6-3 to TRBJ1-1, with TRBD1 matching over 8 bases. The CDR3 has 16 amino acids. Germline lookup yields CDR1 MNHEY and CDR2 SVGEGT. The V gene end was trimmed by 2 bases and the J gene end by 1 base; junction bases not matched to a gene: 6. The CDR3 sequence is CASSYSEQGANTEAFF. DNA for the CDR3: TGTGCCAGCAGTTACAGTGAGCAGGGGGCGAACACTGAAGCTTTCTTT.

This clone has just one count. The chain carries TRBV5-1 and TRBJ2-3; 8 bases fit TRBD2. The V gene's germline CDR1 is SGHRS and CDR2 YFSETQ. This CDR3 comprises 16 residues. The J segment lost 2 bases and the V segment lost 0 bases, leaving 5 bases of the junction unmatched. CDR3 coding DNA: TGCGCCAGCAGCTTGGCCTTACTAGCGGACACAGATACGCAGTATTTT. It translates to CASSLALLADTDTQYF. Together with reference TRBV5-1 and TRBJ2-3, the CDR3 gives the full variable domain: KAGVTQTPRYLIKTRGQQVTLSCSPISGHRSVSWYQQTPGQGLQFLFEYFSETQRNKGNFPGRFSGRQFSNSRSEMNVSTLELGDSALYLCASSLALLADTDTQYFGPGTRLTVL.

This rearrangement joins TRBV24-1 to TRBJ2-3, with TRBD1 identical over 7 bases. The germline gives CDR1 KGHDR, CDR2 SFDVKD. Trimming cost V 7 bases and J 4 bases; bases outside gene matches: 10. CDR3 size: 15 residues. CDR3 nucleotides: TGTGCCACCAGACTCGACAGGGTCGAGGCAGATACGCAGTATTTT. Amino acids: CATRLDRVEADTQYF.

The chain is built from TRBV14 and TRBJ2-2, with TRBD2 as a possible D gene (6 bases). V was clipped by 2 bases and J by 4 bases, with 8 bases between them. The germline gives CDR1 SGHDN, CDR2 FVKESK. CDR3 length equals 14 residues. CDR3 protein: CASSQRSGTGELFF. CDR3 DNA: TGTGCCAGCAGCCAACGTAGCGGCACCGGGGAGCTGTTTTTT. The entire variable domain, with the rest obtained from reference TRBV14 and TRBJ2-2, is as follows: EAGVTQFPSHSVIEKGQTVTLRCDPISGHDNLYWYRRVMGKEIKFLLHFVKESKQDESGMPNNRFLAERTGGTYSTLKVQPAELEDSGVYFCASSQRSGTGELFFGEGSRLTVL.

This clone was detected a few times. This rearrangement joins TRBV7-9 to TRBJ1-5; 7 bases map to TRBD1. Losses at the gene ends were 5 bases for V and 4 bases for J; bases not matched to a gene: 2. Per the germline V gene, CDR1 is SEHNR and CDR2 is FQNEAQ (reference sequence). The CDR3 is 13 residues long. CDR3 nucleotides: TGTGCCAGCAGCCCACAGGGGAATCAGCCCCAGCATTTT. Residues: CASSPQGNQPQHF.

The V gene is TRBV4-3, the J gene TRBJ2-1, with 9 bases fitting TRBD1. V was clipped by 6 bases and J by 1 base; unmatched bases: 4. Per germline, CDR1 LGHNA and CDR2 YSLEER. The CDR3 is 15 residues long. The CDR3 region is CASRPGTGSYNEQFF. The CDR3 DNA sequence: TGCGCCAGCAGACCCGGGACAGGGTCCTACAATGAGCAGTTCTTC.

V and J are TRBV28 and TRBJ1-5, with 7 bases lining up with TRBD1. The CDR3 runs to 15 residues. V lost 5 bases to trimming and J lost 0 bases; unmatched junction nucleotides: 4. Germline V CDR1 and CDR2: MDHEN, SYDVKM. CDR3 loop: CASSPGTVSNQPQHF. CDR3 in DNA: TGTGCCAGCAGTCCCGGGACAGTTAGCAATCAGCCCCAGCATTTT.

The chain employs TRBV3-1 (or the pseudogene TRBV3-2) and TRBJ2-7; 9 nucleotides align to TRBD2. This CDR3 contains 16 residues. From germline, CDR1 is LGHDT and CDR2 YNNKEL (reference sequence). The junction had 14 bases not matched to a gene; V was cut back by 4 bases and J by 7 bases. CDR3 amino acids: CASSRTPAGGFGEQYF. CDR3 DNA: TGTGCCAGCAGCCGCACGCCAGCGGGAGGATTTGGGGAGCAGTACTTC.

The V and J genes are TRBV6-5 and TRBJ2-7; D possibly corresponds to TRBD2 (5 bases). The CDR3 is 14 amino acids. CDR1 and CDR2 (germline): MNHEY, SVGAGI. The V and J ends lost 7 bases and 2 bases respectively, with 15 bases between them. DNA for the CDR3: TGTGCCAGCACTCGGAGGTCACCGACCTACGAGCAGTACTTC. Translating gives CASTRRSPTYEQYF.

CDR3 DNA: TGTGCCAGCTCACCGGCAACAGGGGGTGGCTACACCTTC. It yields the protein CASSPATGGGYTF. The V gene is TRBV18, the J gene TRBJ1-2; TRBD1 matches 8 bases. V lost 3 bases to trimming and J lost 7 bases; unmatched junction nucleotides: 4. The CDR3 extends over 13 amino acids. CDR1 is KGHSH, CDR2 LQKENI, per germline.

This chain uses TRBV24-1 with TRBJ2-7; 9 positions agree with TRBD2. The CDR3 spans 15 residues. Germline V gene data show CDR1 as KGHDR and CDR2 as SFDVKD. Trimming cost V 9 bases and J 3 bases; bases outside gene matches: 11. CDR3 sequence: CATGPGLAFGYEQYF. The CDR3 DNA follows: TGTGCCACCGGCCCGGGACTAGCTTTCGGCTACGAGCAGTACTTC.

This chain links TRBV6-5 with TRBJ2-5, with D possibly TRBD1 on 7 matching bases. The CDR3 is made up of 15 amino acids. Per the germline V gene, CDR1 is MNHEY and CDR2 is SVGAGI. V gave up 3 bases and J gave up 5 bases, with 16 bases separating them. As DNA, the CDR3 is TGTGCCAGCAGTTATTTCCAGGCAGGGGGGGAGACCCAGTACTTC. Its protein is CASSYFQAGGETQYF.

The rearrangement joins TRBV28 to TRBJ1-2; the match to TRBD1 covers 9 bases. Germline V gene sequence: CDR1 MDHEN, CDR2 SYDVKM. V was clipped by 6 bases and J by 4 bases; unmatched bases: 12. The CDR3 consists of 16 residues. CDR3 region: CASRLFTGGQGYGYTF. The CDR3 DNA is TGTGCCAGCAGACTTTTTACAGGGGGCCAAGGCTATGGCTACACCTTC.